These 28 T cell receptor beta chains share one sample of origin, sequenced in a study of blood T cell repertoires in COVID-19. Using immunoSEQ multiplex PCR, the repertoire was profiled, and TCRdb retains in-frame clones only, with some absent. The sample records around 340,000 clones, approximately 89% being singletons. The sample comprised peripheral blood. The receptors originated from an older woman with COVID-19, enrolled during active disease.

This clone was detected only once. The rearrangement joins TRBV28 to TRBJ1-6, with a weak D call TRBD1 (6 bases). Trimming removed 3 bases at V and 5 bases at J, with 17 bases between. The CDR3 has 17 amino acids. Germline V gene data show CDR1 as MDHEN and CDR2 as SYDVKM. Written as DNA, the CDR3 is TGTGCCAGCAGTTTTCTGGCAGGGGCCTTTGATAATTCACCCCTCCACTTT. Residues: CASSFLAGAFDNSPLHF.

The rearrangement uses TRBV9 and TRBJ1-2; 9 bases are a match to TRBD1. The J segment lost 8 bases and the V segment lost 2 bases, leaving 10 bases of the junction unmatched. Germline loops: CDR1 SGDLS, CDR2 YYNGEE. The CDR3 extends over 15 amino acids. DNA of the CDR3: TGTGCCAGCAGCGTCTCCGGGACAGGGAATTGGGGCTACACCTTC. Its translation: CASSVSGTGNWGYTF.

The chain has TRBV11-2 and TRBJ1-6, with 10 bases lining up with TRBD1. V dropped 5 bases and J dropped 11; count of bases not matched to a gene: 3. Germline assignment: CDR1 SGHAT and CDR2 FQNNGV. The CDR3 is made up of 13 amino acids. Written as DNA, the CDR3 is TGTGCCAGCAGCGCGGACAGGGGGGCACCCCTCCACTTT. Translation: CASSADRGAPLHF.

The chain uses TRBV7-2 and TRBJ2-5, with D hard to call. CDR3 length equals 15 residues. Germline V gene sequence: CDR1 SGHTA, CDR2 FQGNSA. Deletions cut 5 bases from V and 4 bases from J, with 17 bases between. CDR3 residues: CASSRVGVVGETQYF. The CDR3 DNA follows: TGTGCCAGCAGCCGGGTCGGAGTCGTAGGAGAGACCCAGTACTTC. Looking up the rest from reference TRBV7-2 and TRBJ2-5 gives the full variable domain: GAGVSQSPSNKVTEKGKDVELRCDPISGHTALYWYRQSLGQGLEFLIYFQGNSAPDKSGLPSDRFSAERTGGSVSTLTIQRTQQEDSAVYLCASSRVGVVGETQYFGPGTRLLVL.

The rearrangement joins TRBV5-1 to TRBJ1-2; D remains unclear. Germline V gene sequence: CDR1 SGHRS, CDR2 YFSETQ. Trimming stripped 0 bases from V and 3 bases from J, with 3 bases between. This CDR3 region has 12 residues. The CDR3 loop reads CASSLDYYGYTF. In DNA form, the CDR3 reads TGCGCCAGCAGCTTGGACTACTATGGCTACACCTTC.

V and J are TRBV6-6 and TRBJ2-7; D call uncertain. CDR1 is MNHNY, CDR2 SVGAGI, per germline (reference sequence). Trimming cost V 0 bases and J 5 bases, with 11 bases left between them. There are 14 residues in the CDR3. The CDR3 coding sequence is TGTGCCAGCAGTTACTCTCTGACCAGGCACGAGCAGTACTTC. It encodes CASSYSLTRHEQYF.

The V and J genes are TRBV19 and TRBJ2-6, with D perhaps matching TRBD1 (6 bases). The V and J ends lost 6 bases and 0 bases respectively, with 15 bases between them. The germline V gene has CDR1 LNHDA and CDR2 SQIVND (reference sequence). This CDR3 is 17 amino acids long. In DNA, the CDR3 is TGTGCCAGTAGCAGAGACACAGGGACCTCTGGGGCCAACGTCCTGACTTTC. This sequence encodes CASSRDTGTSGANVLTF. The full variable domain, completed using reference TRBV19 and TRBJ2-6, is DGGITQSPKYLFRKEGQNVTLSCEQNLNHDAMYWYRQDPGQGLRLIYYSQIVNDFQKGDIAEGYSVSREKKESFPLTVTSAQKNPTAFYLCASSRDTGTSGANVLTFGAGSRLTVL.

The chain carries TRBV7-3 and TRBJ2-3; 12 bases match TRBD2. After removal of 5 bases from V and 1 base from J, the junction contained 10 bases not matched to a gene. CDR3 length: 18 amino acids. Germline V gene data show CDR1 as SGHTA and CDR2 as FQGTGA. CDR3 in DNA: TGTGCCAGCAGCAAAACTAGCGGGGGGCGGATTCGCACAGATACGCAGTATTTT. Protein sequence: CASSKTSGGRIRTDTQYF.

The chain carries TRBV29-1 and TRBJ2-3, with D unclear. The CDR3 extends over 15 amino acids. The germline CDR1 and CDR2 sequences are SQVTM and ANQGSEA. V lost 0 bases to trimming and J lost 0 bases, with 10 bases between them. CDR3 protein: CSVEDSPRSTDTQYF. CDR3 bases: TGCAGCGTTGAAGATAGTCCCCGTAGCACAGATACGCAGTATTTT.

The chain recombines TRBV18 with TRBJ2-1, with D tentatively TRBD1 (6 bases). CDR1 and CDR2 from the germline V gene are KGHSH and LQKENI. V lost 1 base and J 3 bases, leaving 7 bases between the germline ends. The CDR3 consists of 14 residues. The CDR3 sequence is CASSPQGDYNEQFF. CDR3 coding DNA: TGTGCCAGCTCACCACAGGGGGACTACAATGAGCAGTTCTTC.

The chain is built from TRBV5-5 and TRBJ1-1; 9 bases fit TRBD1. Germline CDR1 and CDR2: SGHKS and YYEKEE (reference sequence). The CDR3 spans 14 residues. The trim removed 5 bases at V and 4 bases at J, leaving 6 bases unmatched. The CDR3 protein is CASRHGQGSTEAFF. Here the CDR3 DNA reads TGTGCCAGCAGACACGGACAGGGGAGCACTGAAGCTTTCTTT. Looking up the rest from reference TRBV5-5 and TRBJ1-1 gives the full variable domain: DAGVTQSPTHLIKTRGQQVTLRCSPISGHKSVSWYQQVLGQGPQFIFQYYEKEERGRGNFPDRFSARQFPNYSSELNVNALLLGDSALYLCASRHGQGSTEAFFGQGTRLTVV.

The J gene is TRBJ2-2, the V gene TRBV18; tentatively, D is TRBD1 (5 bases). V lost 3 bases, J lost 0 bases, and 8 bases lay in between. The CDR3 is made up of 15 amino acids. From germline, CDR1 is KGHSH and CDR2 LQKENI. CDR3 coding DNA: TGTGCCAGCTCACCTCTGACAGCGAACACCGGGGAGCTGTTTTTT. Its protein product is CASSPLTANTGELFF.

The J gene is TRBJ1-5, the V gene TRBV19; D call uncertain. V was shortened by 5 bases and J by 5 bases, with 13 bases between the two germline ends. Looked up from germline, CDR1 is LNHDA and CDR2 is SQIVND (reference sequence). The CDR3 has 14 residues. The CDR3 DNA sequence: TGTGCCAGTAGTTTCAACGGTGACTATCAGCCCCAGCATTTT. Translating gives CASSFNGDYQPQHF. The complete variable domain, with remaining parts taken from reference TRBV19 and TRBJ1-5, reads DGGITQSPKYLFRKEGQNVTLSCEQNLNHDAMYWYRQDPGQGLRLIYYSQIVNDFQKGDIAEGYSVSREKKESFPLTVTSAQKNPTAFYLCASSFNGDYQPQHFGDGTRLSIL.

The rearrangement links TRBV28 to TRBJ2-1; 7 bases fit TRBD1. There are 14 residues in the CDR3. Trimming took 7 bases from V and 1 from J; bases not matched to a gene: 4. Per germline, CDR1 MDHEN and CDR2 SYDVKM. The CDR3 region is CASKGTASYNEQFF. The CDR3 bases are TGTGCCAGCAAAGGGACAGCTTCCTACAATGAGCAGTTCTTC.

The rearrangement links TRBV12-5 to TRBJ1-6; no reliable D call. Germline assignment: CDR1 LGHNT and CDR2 FRNRAP. CDR3 length equals 12 residues. Between the trimmed V and J ends, which lost 1 base and 14 bases, there was a span of 9 bases. Here the CDR3 reads CASGLEFGTLHF. The DNA of the CDR3 is TGTGCTAGTGGTTTGGAATTCGGGACCCTCCACTTT. Based on the CDR3 plus reference TRBV12-5 and TRBJ1-6, the full variable domain is DARVTQTPRHKVTEMGQEVTMRCQPILGHNTVFWYRQTMMQGLELLAYFRNRAPLDDSGMPKDRFSAEMPDATLATLKIQPSEPRDSAVYFCASGLEFGTLHFGNGTRLTVT.

V and J are TRBV5-6 and TRBJ2-3; D is uncertain. Trimming pared 1 base from V and 0 bases from J, leaving 12 bases between. The CDR3 totals 16 residues. Per germline, CDR1 SGHDT and CDR2 YYEEEE. The CDR3 sequence: CASSLLPLPSTDTQYF. The CDR3 DNA sequence: TGTGCCAGCAGCTTGCTACCCTTACCTAGCACAGATACGCAGTATTTT.

As for this clone: The junction differs from germline at one of its ends, possibly a read error. The V and J genes are TRBV15 and TRBJ1-2, with TRBD1 matching 8 bases. CDR3 length: 15 residues. Germline values: CDR1 LNHNV, CDR2 YYDKDF (reference sequence). As DNA, the CDR3 is TGTGTCACCAGCAGGACAGGGAGTACGTCCTATGGCTACACCTTC. Its protein product is CVTSRTGSTSYGYTF.

The rearrangement links TRBV27 to TRBJ1-4, with 9 bases matching TRBD1. The junction had 7 bases not matched to a gene; V was cut back by 4 bases and J by 7 bases. The CDR3 contains 15 residues. Germline CDR1 and CDR2: MNHEY and SMNVEV (reference sequence). Here the CDR3 DNA reads TGTGCCAGCAGTTCCTCCGGGACAGGGAGTGAAAAACTGTTTTTT. Its translation is CASSSSGTGSEKLFF. The variable domain in full, with the rest retrieved from reference TRBV27 and TRBJ1-4, is EAQVTQNPRYLITVTGKKLTVTCSQNMNHEYMSWYRQDPGLGLRQIYYSMNVEVTDKGDVPEGYKVSRKEKRNFPLILESPSPNQTSLYFCASSSSGTGSEKLFFGSGTQLSVL.

V gene TRBV12-3 or TRBV12-4 combines with J gene TRBJ2-5; TRBD1 agrees at 7 bases. This CDR3 comprises 13 residues. Trimming removed 6 bases from V and 7 bases from J; junction bases left unmatched: 8. CDR3 DNA sequence: TGTGCCAGCAGCCGAGACAGGGCGGGGACCCAGTACTTC. Amino acids: CASSRDRAGTQYF.

About this clone itself: The same CDR3 also results from other DNA sequences found in this sample. The CDR3 loop reads CASSGDRNTEAFF. The CDR3 DNA follows: TGTGCCAGCTCCGGGGACAGAAACACTGAAGCTTTCTTT. The chain combines TRBV18 with TRBJ1-1; 7 nucleotides line up with TRBD1. CDR3 length equals 13 residues. The V gene's germline CDR1 is KGHSH and CDR2 LQKENI. V gave up 6 bases and J gave up 2 bases; unmatched junction bases: 3.

This chain links TRBV7-9 with TRBJ1-3; no firm D call. Trimming took 7 bases from V and 4 from J, leaving 17 bases between them. The CDR3 contains 15 residues. Germline V gene lookup returns CDR1 SEHNR and CDR2 FQNEAQ (reference sequence). CDR3 bases: TGTGCCAGCACCCCGCGACCGGGAGCAGGAAACACCATATATTTT. Its protein is CASTPRPGAGNTIYF.

The V gene is TRBV4-1, the J gene TRBJ1-6; maybe TRBD1 (5 bases). Looked up from germline, CDR1 is MGHRA and CDR2 is YSYEKL. The CDR3 has 16 residues. Trimming left V 4 bases short and J 7 bases short, with 17 bases between. The CDR3 region has the DNA TGCGCCAGCAGCCTGGGGGAGGGAAGTGGAAATTCACCCCTCCACTTT. Protein sequence: CASSLGEGSGNSPLHF.

This rearrangement joins TRBV5-6 to TRBJ2-7, with TRBD1 identical over 7 bases. The J segment lost 2 bases and the V segment lost 2 bases, leaving 7 bases of the junction unmatched. The CDR3 length is 15 residues. Germline V CDR1 and CDR2: SGHDT, YYEEEE. CDR3 nucleotides: TGTGCCAGCAGCTTCATCCGGGACAGTACCTACGAGCAGTACTTC. Translation gives CASSFIRDSTYEQYF.

A single count supports this clone. The chain is built from TRBV13 and TRBJ1-3; a weak D match, TRBD1 (6 bases). Per the germline V gene, CDR1 is PRHDT and CDR2 is FYEKMQ (reference sequence). CDR3 length: 16 amino acids. Trimming cost V 5 bases and J 0 bases, with 14 bases left between them. CDR3 DNA sequence: TGTGCCAGCAGCGGCAAAGACAGGCTCTCTGGAAACACCATATATTTT. This sequence encodes CASSGKDRLSGNTIYF.

The chain recombines TRBV7-3 with TRBJ2-1; 15 nucleotides align to TRBD2. Germline-derived CDR1 and CDR2 are SGHTA and FQGTGA. V shed 4 bases, J shed 2 bases, and the junction held 3 bases outside the gene matches. CDR3 length: 17 residues. The CDR3 sequence: CASSSRTSGGAYNEQFF. CDR3 DNA sequence: TGTGCCAGCAGCTCCCGGACTAGCGGGGGGGCCTACAATGAGCAGTTCTTC. Full variable domain (missing parts from reference TRBV7-3 and TRBJ2-1): GAGVSQTPSNKVTEKGKYVELRCDPISGHTALYWYRQSLGQGPEFLIYFQGTGAADDSGLPNDRFFAVRPEGSVSTLKIQRTERGDSAVYLCASSSRTSGGAYNEQFFGPGTRLTVL.

The chain recombines TRBV5-8 with TRBJ2-1, with a tentative D call TRBD1 (6 bases). V was shortened by 5 bases and J by 0 bases, with 12 bases between the two germline ends. The germline V gene encodes CDR1 SGHTS and CDR2 YDEGEE. This CDR3 region has 15 residues. For the CDR3, the DNA is TGTGCCAGCAGTTTCAGGGGTGGCTCCTACAATGAGCAGTTCTTC. Translating it yields CASSFRGGSYNEQFF. The whole variable domain, filled in from reference TRBV5-8 and TRBJ2-1, reads EAGVTQSPTHLIKTRGQQATLRCSPISGHTSVYWYQQALGLGLQFLLWYDEGEERNRGNFPPRFSGRQFPNYSSELNVNALELEDSALYLCASSFRGGSYNEQFFGPGTRLTVL.

The rearrangement uses TRBV6-5 and TRBJ1-2; TRBD1 matches at 7 bases. With V trimmed by 10 bases and J by 5 bases, 13 bases remained unmatched. The CDR3 is made up of 14 amino acids. Germline V gene data show CDR1 as MNHEY and CDR2 as SVGAGI. The DNA of the CDR3 is TGTGCCACTCCTCCGGGACAGCGCCGTTATGGCTACACCTTC. It specifies CATPPGQRRYGYTF.

The V gene is TRBV2, the J gene TRBJ1-5; 7 bases match TRBD1. Germline V CDR1 and CDR2: SNHLY, FYNNEI. The J segment lost 7 bases and the V segment lost 1 base, leaving 7 bases of the junction unmatched. The CDR3 consists of 15 residues. For the CDR3, the DNA is TGTGCCAGCAGTGAAGTCAGGGGGAGTGCCCAGCCCCAGCATTTT. It codes for CASSEVRGSAQPQHF.